This T cell receptor beta chain was documented in a study of cytomegalovirus exposure and HLA in healthy donors. General study results and limits: HLA allele associations emerged for around 15,000 TCR beta sequences in a later analysis, at 0.05 false discovery rate. Overall, approximately 150 TCR beta chains were annotated as cytomegalovirus-associated. Later analysis associated a missense DCLRE1C variant with TCR beta V- and J-gene trimming. Certain sequence variants were highly shared and formed a cluster, and this cluster was likely a sequencing artifact.

A multiplex PCR was run with 60 Vbeta primers and 13 Jbeta primers. Here immunoSEQ multiplex PCR was the method, and the copy in TCRdb shows in-frame clones only, minus some. The sample has tens of thousands of clones, roughly 72% seen once. As for this clone: Its specificity is not known.

Germline-derived CDR1 and CDR2 are SEHNR and FQNEAQ (reference sequence). V shed 4 bases, J shed 2 bases, and the junction held 5 bases outside the gene matches. The CDR3 has 14 amino acids. The sample consisted of PBMCs. The sequence was collected from a woman between 45 and 65 years old in good health and CMV-seropositive. This chain links TRBV7-9 with TRBJ2-7; TRBD1 aligns across 7 bases. CDR3 residues: CASSYRQGAYEQYF. Here the CDR3 DNA reads TGTGCCAGCAGCTACAGACAGGGCGCCTACGAGCAGTACTTC.